This T cell receptor beta chain stems from a study of blood T cell repertoires in COVID-19. Study-level background: T cells, B-cell-depleted T cells, or PBMCs supplied cDNA or gDNA.

The V gene's germline CDR1 is WSHSY and CDR2 SAAADI. The CDR3 runs to 14 residues. The V gene end was trimmed by 7 bases and the J gene end by 3 bases; junction bases not matched to a gene: 4. Study processing details: Amplification from reference gene primers served as the basis for estimated nucleated cell counts. The assay was immunoSEQ multiplex PCR, and TCRdb's table has in-frame clones only and misses some. That table supplies the V and J calls and clone size; D and trimming were determined from the DNA. Here the sample spans over 200,000 clones, 90% to 95% being singletons. Source material: PBMCs or T cells enriched from blood (not recorded which). V usage is TRBV10-2 and J usage is TRBJ2-1; 9 bases agree with TRBD1. The source is a human donor in a cohort exposed to, infected with or recovered from COVID-19 (not recorded which). The donor label of this sample is uncertain. In nucleotides, the CDR3 is TGCGCCAGCACCGGGACAGGGAACTACAATGAGCAGTTCTTC. It translates to CASTGTGNYNEQFF.